This TCR beta chain is from a study of shared T cell receptors in the human thymus. The CDR3 runs to 16 residues. V was trimmed by 5 bases and J by 2 bases, leaving 16 bases between them. Germline CDR1 SGHVS, CDR2 FQNEAQ. The protocol was immunoSEQ multiplex PCR, while the TCRdb copy is restricted to in-frame clones and leaves out a portion. The sample has around 730,000 clones; roughly 88% are singletons. The same specimen was also included in a second study, on human thymus T cells. This second study notes: Donation came from healthy Finnish infants having corrective surgery for congenital heart defects. Resections were taken during corrective heart surgery, and the thymus tissue came from these. Thymic and blood repertoires seemed to favor certain V and J genes. The related literature has documented a marked overlap of thymic repertoires among unrelated individuals.

The chain links TRBV7-8 to TRBJ1-5; D possibly corresponds to TRBD1 (6 bases). This TCR was recovered from a girl less than two years old with a congenital heart defect. Sequenced material: thymocytes. In DNA form, the CDR3 reads TGTGCCAGCAGCACCCGGGGCTCAGGGGGCAATCAGCCCCAGCATTTT. Protein sequence: CASSTRGSGGNQPQHF.